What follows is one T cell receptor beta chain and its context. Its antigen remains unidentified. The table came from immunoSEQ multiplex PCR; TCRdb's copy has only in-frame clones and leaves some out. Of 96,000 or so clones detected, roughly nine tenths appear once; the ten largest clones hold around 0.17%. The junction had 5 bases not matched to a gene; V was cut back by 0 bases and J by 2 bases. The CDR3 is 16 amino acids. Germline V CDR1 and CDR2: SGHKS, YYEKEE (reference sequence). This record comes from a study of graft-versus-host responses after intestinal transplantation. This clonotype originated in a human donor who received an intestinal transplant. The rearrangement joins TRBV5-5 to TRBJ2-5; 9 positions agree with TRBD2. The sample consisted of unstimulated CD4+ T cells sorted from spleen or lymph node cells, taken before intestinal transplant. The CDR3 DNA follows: TGTGCCAGCAGCTTGGGGTCGACTAGCGGTCAAGAGACCCAGTACTTC. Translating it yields CASSLGSTSGQETQYF.